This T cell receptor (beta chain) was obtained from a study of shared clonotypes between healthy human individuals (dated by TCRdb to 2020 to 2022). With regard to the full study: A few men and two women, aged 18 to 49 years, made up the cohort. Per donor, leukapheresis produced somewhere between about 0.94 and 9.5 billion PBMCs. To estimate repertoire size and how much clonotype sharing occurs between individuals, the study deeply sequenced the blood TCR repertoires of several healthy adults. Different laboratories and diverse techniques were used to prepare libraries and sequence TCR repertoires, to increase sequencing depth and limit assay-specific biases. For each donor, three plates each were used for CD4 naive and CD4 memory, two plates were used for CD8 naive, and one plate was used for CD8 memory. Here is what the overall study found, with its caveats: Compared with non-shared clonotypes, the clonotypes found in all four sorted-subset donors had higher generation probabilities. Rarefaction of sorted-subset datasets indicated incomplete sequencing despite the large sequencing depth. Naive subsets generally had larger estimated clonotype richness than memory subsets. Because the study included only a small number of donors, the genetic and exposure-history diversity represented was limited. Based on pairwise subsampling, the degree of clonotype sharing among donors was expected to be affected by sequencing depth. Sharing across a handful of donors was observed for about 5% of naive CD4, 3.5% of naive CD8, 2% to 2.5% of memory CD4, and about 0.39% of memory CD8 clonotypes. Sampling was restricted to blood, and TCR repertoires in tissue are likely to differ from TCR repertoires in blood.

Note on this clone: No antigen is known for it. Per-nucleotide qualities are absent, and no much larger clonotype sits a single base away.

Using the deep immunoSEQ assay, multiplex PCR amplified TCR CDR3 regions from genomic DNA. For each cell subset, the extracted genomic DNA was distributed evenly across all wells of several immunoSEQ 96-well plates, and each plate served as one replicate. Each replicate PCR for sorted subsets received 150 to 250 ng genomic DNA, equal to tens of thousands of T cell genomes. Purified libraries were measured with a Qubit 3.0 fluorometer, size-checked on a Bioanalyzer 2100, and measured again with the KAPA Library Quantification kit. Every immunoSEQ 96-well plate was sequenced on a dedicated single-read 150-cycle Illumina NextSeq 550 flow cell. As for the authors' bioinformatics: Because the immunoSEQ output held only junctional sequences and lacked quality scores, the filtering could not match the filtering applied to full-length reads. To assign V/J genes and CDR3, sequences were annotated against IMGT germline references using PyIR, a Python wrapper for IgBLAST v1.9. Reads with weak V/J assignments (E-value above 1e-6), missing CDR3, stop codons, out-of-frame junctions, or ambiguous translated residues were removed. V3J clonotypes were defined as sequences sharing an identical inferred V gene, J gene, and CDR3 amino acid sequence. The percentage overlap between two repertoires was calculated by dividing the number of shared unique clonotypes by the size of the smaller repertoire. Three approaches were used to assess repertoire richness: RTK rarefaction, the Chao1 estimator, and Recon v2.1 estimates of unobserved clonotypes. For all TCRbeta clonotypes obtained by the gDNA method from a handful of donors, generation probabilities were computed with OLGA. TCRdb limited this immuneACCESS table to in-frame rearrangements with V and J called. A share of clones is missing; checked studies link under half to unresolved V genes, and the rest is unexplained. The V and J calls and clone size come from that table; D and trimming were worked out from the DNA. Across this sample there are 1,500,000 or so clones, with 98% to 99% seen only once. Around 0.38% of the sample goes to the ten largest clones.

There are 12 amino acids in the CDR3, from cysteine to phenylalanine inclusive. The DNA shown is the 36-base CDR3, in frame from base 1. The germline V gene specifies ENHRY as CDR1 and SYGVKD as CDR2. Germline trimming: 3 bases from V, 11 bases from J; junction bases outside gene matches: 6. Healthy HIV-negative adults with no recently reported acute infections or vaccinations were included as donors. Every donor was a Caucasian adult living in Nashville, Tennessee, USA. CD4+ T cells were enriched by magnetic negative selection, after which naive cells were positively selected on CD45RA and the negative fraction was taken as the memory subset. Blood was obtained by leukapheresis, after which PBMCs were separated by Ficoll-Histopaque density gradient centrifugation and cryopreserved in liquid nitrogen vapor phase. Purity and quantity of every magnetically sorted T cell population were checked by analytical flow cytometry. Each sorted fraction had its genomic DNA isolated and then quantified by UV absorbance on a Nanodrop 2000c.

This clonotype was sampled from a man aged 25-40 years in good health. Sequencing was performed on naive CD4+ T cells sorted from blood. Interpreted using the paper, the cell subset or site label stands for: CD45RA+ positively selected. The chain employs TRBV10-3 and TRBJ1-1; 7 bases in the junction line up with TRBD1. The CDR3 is CAISERQGRAFF. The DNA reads TGTGCCATCAGTGAAAGACAGGGTCGGGCTTTCTTT.